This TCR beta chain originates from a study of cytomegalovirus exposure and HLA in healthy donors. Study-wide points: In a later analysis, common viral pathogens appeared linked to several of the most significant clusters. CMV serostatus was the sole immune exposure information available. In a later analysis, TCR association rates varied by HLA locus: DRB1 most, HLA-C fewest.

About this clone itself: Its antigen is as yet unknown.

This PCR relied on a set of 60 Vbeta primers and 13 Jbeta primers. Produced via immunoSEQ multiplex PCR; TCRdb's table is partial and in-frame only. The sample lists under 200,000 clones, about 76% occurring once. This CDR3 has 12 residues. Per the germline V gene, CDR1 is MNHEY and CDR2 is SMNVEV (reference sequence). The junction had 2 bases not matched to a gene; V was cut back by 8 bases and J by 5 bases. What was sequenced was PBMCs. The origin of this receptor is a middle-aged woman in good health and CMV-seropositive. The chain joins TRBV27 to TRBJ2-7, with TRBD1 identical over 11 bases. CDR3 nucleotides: TGTGCCAGCCGGGGACAGGGGGACGAGCAGTACTTC. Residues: CASRGQGDEQYF.